The sequence of this T cell receptor (beta chain) was determined in a study of blood T cell repertoires in COVID-19. Original methodology: The authors estimated nucleated cell counts from reference gene primer amplification. The data were produced by immunoSEQ multiplex PCR, yet TCRdb's version contains in-frame clones alone and is incomplete. V, J and clone size derive from that table, while D and trimming were established from the DNA sequence. The data contain about 330,000 clones, more than 90% of them singletons. CDR1 is MNHEY and CDR2 is SVGEGT in the germline V gene. The CDR3 runs 17 residues. V trimming: 2 bases; J trimming: 0 bases; junction bases outside the gene matches: 6.

The gene calls are TRBV6-2 or TRBV6-3 and TRBJ1-5, with 8 bases lining up with TRBD1. The clonotype comes from a woman under 40 who had recovered from COVID-19. The sequenced material came from PBMCs or T cells enriched from blood (not recorded which). The CDR3, as DNA: TGTGCCAGCAGTTACGAGCAGGGGGCTCTTAGCAATCAGCCCCAGCATTTT. Protein: CASSYEQGALSNQPQHF.